The 23 T cell receptor beta chains listed next were all sequenced from one sample in a study of a mutant IDH1 vaccine in newly diagnosed glioma. The antigens these receptors bind are not known. Indicated time point: week 23, last vaccination. The content of each vaccine dose was 300 ug of mutant IDH1 20-mer peptide, and topical imiquimod accompanied it. Using immunoSEQ multiplex PCR, the repertoire was profiled, and TCRdb retains in-frame clones only, with some absent. The data hold approximately 44,000 clones, with less than 95% observed a single time. The material was PBMCs, obtained from a glioma patient whose treatment included an IDH1 peptide vaccine. These receptors were collected from a man in his forties or fifties with glioma.

The chain employs TRBV30 and TRBJ2-6; tentative D call: TRBD2 (6 bases). Trimming took 4 bases from V and 0 from J, leaving 7 bases between them. This CDR3 is 14 amino acids long. Germline CDR1 reads GTSNPN; CDR2 reads SVGIG (reference sequence). The CDR3 sequence is CAWTGLSGANVLTF. CDR3 coding DNA: TGTGCCTGGACGGGACTCTCTGGGGCCAACGTCCTGACTTTC.

This rearrangement joins TRBV29-1 to TRBJ2-2; the D gene is possibly TRBD2 (6 bases). The germline V gene encodes CDR1 SQVTM and CDR2 ANQGSEA. This CDR3 is 14 amino acids long. The germline V and J ends were trimmed by 2 bases and 4 bases, with 11 bases remaining between them. CDR3 sequence: CSVERDSGTGELFF. Written as DNA, the CDR3 is TGCAGCGTTGAACGGGACTCCGGCACCGGGGAGCTGTTTTTT.

V gene TRBV2 combines with J gene TRBJ2-1, with 9 positions matching TRBD1. V was clipped by 6 bases and J by 6 bases; unmatched bases: 18. CDR3 length: 18 amino acids. Germline V gene lookup returns CDR1 SNHLY and CDR2 FYNNEI. The CDR3 region is CASRRRDREFILGNEQFF. As DNA, the CDR3 is TGTGCCAGCAGGCGACGGGACAGGGAATTTATTTTGGGCAATGAGCAGTTCTTC.

This chain links TRBV5-6 with TRBJ2-1; TRBD1 or TRBD2 may be the D gene (5 bases each). V was clipped by 2 bases and J by 12 bases, with 12 bases between them. Germline V gene data show CDR1 as SGHDT and CDR2 as YYEEEE. The CDR3 covers 12 residues. CDR3 coding DNA: TGTGCCAGCAGCTTCAATCGTGGGGGGCAGTTCTTC. This gives the protein CASSFNRGGQFF.

The chain is built from TRBV2 and TRBJ2-3, with D possibly called TRBD1 or TRBD2 (5 bases each). The CDR3 sequence is 14 residues long. Looked up from germline, CDR1 is SNHLY and CDR2 is FYNNEI. V shed 10 bases and J shed 1 base, with 15 bases lying between them. CDR3 residues: CAKRGVRGTDTQYF. The CDR3 DNA reads as TGTGCCAAAAGAGGGGTAAGGGGCACAGATACGCAGTATTTT.

The chain recombines TRBV6-1 with TRBJ2-7; D is undetermined. From germline, CDR1 is MNHNS and CDR2 SASEGT. This CDR3 is built from 13 residues. The V gene lost 0 bases and the J gene lost 6 bases, with 9 bases spanning the gap. CDR3 region: CASSEAPVTEQYF. The CDR3 nucleotides read TGTGCCAGCAGTGAAGCCCCGGTGACCGAGCAGTACTTC.

This chain links TRBV5-8 with TRBJ2-6; D gene unclear. This CDR3 has 14 residues. V dropped 6 bases and J dropped 0 bases, with 7 bases sitting between them. Germline V gives CDR1 SGHTS, CDR2 YDEGEE. CDR3 sequence reads: CASTYFSGANVLTF. Written as DNA, the CDR3 is TGTGCCAGCACCTACTTCTCTGGGGCCAACGTCCTGACTTTC. The complete variable domain, with remaining parts taken from reference TRBV5-8 and TRBJ2-6, reads EAGVTQSPTHLIKTRGQQATLRCSPISGHTSVYWYQQALGLGLQFLLWYDEGEERNRGNFPPRFSGRQFPNYSSELNVNALELEDSALYLCASTYFSGANVLTFGAGSRLTVL.

The chain has TRBV14 and TRBJ1-5; 9 bases match TRBD1. Trimming cost V 1 base and J 0 bases; bases outside gene matches: 4. CDR3 length equals 17 residues. Germline V CDR1 and CDR2: SGHDN, FVKESK. CDR3: CASSQALGQGSNQPQHF. CDR3 nucleotides: TGTGCCAGCAGCCAAGCCTTGGGACAGGGTAGCAATCAGCCCCAGCATTTT.

The chain has TRBV5-5 and TRBJ1-2; no clear D gene. Trimming took 2 bases from V and 6 from J, leaving 11 bases between them. The CDR3 is 13 residues long. Germline V gene data show CDR1 as SGHKS and CDR2 as YYEKEE (reference sequence). DNA for the CDR3: TGTGCCAGCAGCTTAAGTCGGCCTGATGGCTACACCTTC. This sequence encodes CASSLSRPDGYTF.

This clone has a handful of counts. The V call is TRBV7-9, the J call TRBJ1-4; perhaps TRBD1 as D (5 bases). Germline assignment: CDR1 SEHNR and CDR2 FQNEAQ (reference sequence). Trimming removed 5 bases from V and 5 bases from J, with 12 bases in between. The CDR3 is 14 residues long. CDR3 protein: CASSRDGLNEKLFF. CDR3 bases: TGTGCCAGCAGCCGGGACGGCTTAAATGAAAAACTGTTTTTT.

The chain recombines TRBV19 with TRBJ2-7; unclear D gene. V lost 4 bases to trimming and J lost 3 bases, with 7 bases between them. The CDR3 has 12 residues. CDR1 is LNHDA and CDR2 is SQIVND in the germline V gene (reference sequence). CDR3 coding DNA: TGTGCCAGTAGTAGTAGCTTCTACGAGCAGTACTTC. Translated: CASSSSFYEQYF.

In DNA, the CDR3 is TGTGCCAGCAGTGGGTATGGCTACACCTTC. Protein: CASSGYGYTF. The V and J genes are TRBV28 and TRBJ1-2; unclear D gene. Germline V gene data show CDR1 as MDHEN and CDR2 as SYDVKM. The V end was cut by 5 bases, the J end by 5 bases, with 3 bases between. This CDR3 spans 10 amino acids.

The genes are TRBV7-9 and TRBJ1-5; TRBD1 aligns across 9 bases. The CDR3 totals 14 residues. Germline CDR1 reads SEHNR; CDR2 reads FQNEAQ (reference sequence). The J segment lost 0 bases and the V segment lost 7 bases, leaving 1 base of the junction unmatched. CDR3 in amino acids: CASKQGASNQPQHF. The CDR3 DNA is TGTGCCAGCAAACAGGGGGCTAGCAATCAGCCCCAGCATTTT.

This rearrangement joins TRBV5-1 to TRBJ2-7; no reliable D call. Trimming shortened V by 4 bases and J by 6 bases, and 20 bases separated the two germline ends. There are 15 residues in the CDR3. The germline gives CDR1 SGHRS, CDR2 YFSETQ. In DNA form, the CDR3 reads TGCGCCAGCAGCCTTGACATCACCACACGAGTCGAGCAGTACTTC. Its protein is CASSLDITTRVEQYF. The variable domain in full, completed from reference TRBV5-1 and TRBJ2-7, reads KAGVTQTPRYLIKTRGQQVTLSCSPISGHRSVSWYQQTPGQGLQFLFEYFSETQRNKGNFPGRFSGRQFSNSRSEMNVSTLELGDSALYLCASSLDITTRVEQYFGPGTRLTVT.

This chain links TRBV11-2 with TRBJ1-2; TRBD1 aligns across 7 bases. Trimming took 6 bases from V and 1 from J; bases not matched to a gene: 8. The CDR3 runs 15 residues. The germline V gene has CDR1 SGHAT and CDR2 FQNNGV. The DNA for the CDR3 is TGTGCCAGCAGGACTTACAGGGGATTTAACTATGGCTACACCTTC. Protein: CASRTYRGFNYGYTF.

The CDR3 here is CATPRSNSGANVLTF. The CDR3 DNA is TGTGCCACCCCCCGGTCGAACTCTGGGGCCAACGTCCTGACTTTC. The chain carries TRBV7-2 and TRBJ2-6; D uncertain. CDR3 size: 15 residues. Germline CDR1 reads SGHTA; CDR2 reads FQGNSA. The V gene lost 10 bases and the J gene lost 0 bases, with 13 bases spanning the gap.

The genes are TRBV2 and TRBJ2-7; TRBD1 matches at 7 bases. Germline V gene sequence: CDR1 SNHLY, CDR2 FYNNEI. After removal of 10 bases from V and 5 bases from J, the junction contained 11 bases not matched to a gene. This CDR3 comprises 13 residues. The CDR3 bases are TGTGCCATCCTAGGGGGCCACTGGGACGAGCAGTACTTC. It codes for CAILGGHWDEQYF.

The gene calls are TRBV5-4 and TRBJ2-4; 8 positions agree with TRBD1. This CDR3 contains 14 residues. The germline CDR1 and CDR2 sequences are SGHNT and YYREEE (reference sequence). The trim removed 4 bases at V and 2 bases at J, leaving 2 bases unmatched. Written as DNA, the CDR3 is TGTGCCAGCAGCCGGACAGGGACCAAAAACATTCAGTACTTC. As protein: CASSRTGTKNIQYF.

The V gene is TRBV6-5, the J gene TRBJ2-7; unclear D gene. The CDR3 has 15 residues. Trimming stripped 0 bases from V and 0 bases from J, with 9 bases between. Per the germline V gene, CDR1 is MNHEY and CDR2 is SVGAGI. The CDR3 DNA sequence: TGTGCCAGCAGTTACTCGAAAGCTCTCTCCTACGAGCAGTACTTC. Its protein product is CASSYSKALSYEQYF.

This sequence joins TRBV10-2 and TRBJ1-1, with TRBD1 matching over 7 bases. The V gene's germline CDR1 is WSHSY and CDR2 SAAADI. V shed 5 bases and J 1 base; nucleotides not matched to a gene: 1. The CDR3 runs 13 residues. CDR3 DNA: TGCGCCAGCAGTCCAGGGGGGAACACTGAAGCTTTCTTT. Translation gives CASSPGGNTEAFF.

CDR3 bases: TGTGCCAGCAGCTCCAGAGCTACAGGGGGCTGGAGTCAGCCCCAGCATTTT. Translation: CASSSRATGGWSQPQHF. J is TRBJ1-5 and V is TRBV7-8; 9 nucleotides line up with TRBD1. The germline CDR1 and CDR2 sequences are SGHVS and FQNEAQ. The trim removed 4 bases at V and 6 bases at J, leaving 13 bases unmatched. The CDR3 covers 17 residues.

The V call is TRBV7-9, the J call TRBJ1-6; 8 nucleotides match TRBD1. Germline V gene lookup returns CDR1 SEHNR and CDR2 FQNEAQ (reference sequence). V gave up 5 bases and J gave up 8 bases; unmatched junction bases: 8. CDR3 length: 15 residues. In DNA form, the CDR3 reads TGTGCCAGCAGCGGACCGACAGGGGAATATTCACCCCTCCACTTT. This encodes CASSGPTGEYSPLHF. Supplemented by reference TRBV7-9 and TRBJ1-6, the full variable domain reads DTGVSQNPRHKITKRGQNVTFRCDPISEHNRLYWYRQTLGQGPEFLTYFQNEAQLEKSRLLSDRFSAERPKGSFSTLEIQRTEQGDSAMYLCASSGPTGEYSPLHFGNGTRLTVT.

This chain connects TRBV29-1 to TRBJ2-7, with 11 bases fitting TRBD1. Germline V gene data show CDR1 as SQVTM and CDR2 as ANQGSEA. The CDR3 spans 16 residues. Unmatched junction bases numbered 11, after V lost 5 bases and J lost 2 bases. CDR3 bases: TGCAGCGTTAGAGGGACAGGGGGAGGCCGAACCTACGAGCAGTACTTC. Residues: CSVRGTGGGRTYEQYF.